Following are 32 T cell receptor beta chains from one sample sequenced in a study of CD8 T cells in Susac syndrome. About 0.45 to 1 ug RNA was reverse transcribed with random hexamers. Each CDR3 protein is one row after TCRdb ran MiXCR on the immunoSEQ multiplex PCR reads. The sample lists some 260,000 distinct CDR3 sequences; 85% to 95% were seen once. The sequenced sample was CD4+ T cells from PBMCs. The receptors originated from a human donor with multiple sclerosis.

This chain connects TRBV3-1 to TRBJ1-5, with TRBD1 matching 11 bases. The CDR3 contains 16 residues. Germline V gene lookup returns CDR1 LGHDT and CDR2 YNNKEL (reference sequence). V lost 6 bases and J lost 6; bases outside the gene matches: 10. The CDR3 region has the DNA TGTGCCAGCAGTCAAACGGGGGACAGGGGGGCTCAGCCCCAGCATTTT. Its protein is CASSQTGDRGAQPQHF. Full variable domain (missing parts from reference TRBV3-1 and TRBJ1-5): DTAVSQTPKYLVTQMGNDKSIKCEQNLGHDTMYWYKQDSKKFLKIMFSYNNKELIINETVPNRFSPKSPDKAHLNLHINSLELGDSAVYFCASSQTGDRGAQPQHFGDGTRLSIL.

The rearrangement links TRBV5-6 to TRBJ2-6, with unresolved D. Germline V gives CDR1 SGHDT, CDR2 YYEEEE. This CDR3 has 15 residues. V lost 2 bases, J lost 1 base, and 7 bases lay in between. The CDR3 loop reads CASSLAASGANVLTF. CDR3 DNA sequence: TGTGCCAGCAGCTTAGCCGCTTCTGGGGCCAACGTCCTGACTTTC.

J is TRBJ1-1 and V is TRBV15, with D tentatively TRBD1 (5 bases). V was pared by 0 bases and J by 1 base, with 9 bases between. Germline CDR1 reads LNHNV; CDR2 reads YYDKDF (reference sequence). This CDR3 contains 15 residues. The CDR3: CATSREQVANTEAFF. CDR3 DNA sequence: TGTGCCACCAGCAGAGAACAGGTTGCGAACACTGAAGCTTTCTTT.

The chain couples TRBV3-1 to TRBJ1-4; 7 nucleotides line up with TRBD1. The V gene's germline CDR1 is LGHDT and CDR2 YNNKEL (reference sequence). The CDR3 runs 14 residues. The junction had 9 bases not matched to a gene; V was cut back by 4 bases and J by 10 bases. CDR3 coding DNA: TGTGCCAGCAGCCTAAGACAGGGAAACGGAAAACTGTTTTTT. Protein sequence: CASSLRQGNGKLFF.

The chain couples TRBV5-4 to TRBJ1-1, with 7 bases aligning to TRBD1. V gave up 0 bases and J gave up 3 bases; unmatched junction bases: 5. CDR3 length: 15 residues. Looked up from germline, CDR1 is SGHNT and CDR2 is YYREEE (reference sequence). The CDR3 sequence: CASSLGTGWDTEAFF. The CDR3 coding sequence is TGTGCCAGCAGCTTGGGGACAGGATGGGACACTGAAGCTTTCTTT.

This rearrangement joins TRBV14 to TRBJ1-1; D remains ambiguous. V lost 3 bases to trimming and J lost 4 bases, with 6 bases between them. The length of the CDR3 is 12 residues. CDR1 and CDR2 (germline): SGHDN, FVKESK. Written as DNA, the CDR3 is TGTGCCAGCAGCCATGGGTTCACTGAAGCTTTCTTT. Translated, it gives CASSHGFTEAFF.

J is TRBJ2-3 and V is TRBV6-6; 8 bases agree with TRBD1. This CDR3 region has 15 residues. The trim removed 6 bases at V and 5 bases at J, leaving 10 bases unmatched. The germline CDR1 and CDR2 sequences are MNHNY and SVGAGI (reference sequence). CDR3 nucleotides: TGTGCCAGCAGCAAAAATGCACAGGGGGTAGATACGCAGTATTTT. This codes for CASSKNAQGVDTQYF.

V is TRBV3-1 and J is TRBJ1-1; 9 bases align to TRBD1. Germline CDR1 and CDR2: LGHDT and YNNKEL (reference sequence). The CDR3 length is 15 residues. Trimming at V came to 4 bases and at J to 2 bases, leaving 5 bases not matched to a gene. CDR3 bases: TGTGCCAGCAGCCCGTCGGGACAGGGAAACACTGAAGCTTTCTTT. This gives the protein CASSPSGQGNTEAFF.

The chain couples TRBV7-8 to TRBJ2-1; the D is unclear. V was shortened by 5 bases and J by 8 bases, with 25 bases between the two germline ends. CDR1 is SGHVS, CDR2 FQNEAQ, per germline. This CDR3 is built from 17 residues. The CDR3 spells CASSPLASLGRLDEQFF. For the CDR3, the DNA is TGTGCCAGCAGCCCACTGGCGAGTCTAGGGCGGCTGGATGAGCAGTTCTTC.

This clonotype was detected once. Here the CDR3 DNA reads TGTGCCAGCAGCTTGGTATCCAGGGGGCGCGAGTACAATGAGCAGTTCTTC. Residues: CASSLVSRGREYNEQFF. The rearrangement joins TRBV5-6 to TRBJ2-1, with 8 positions matching TRBD1. Germline assignment: CDR1 SGHDT and CDR2 YYEEEE. J lost 4 bases, V lost 0 bases, and 9 bases had no gene match. The CDR3 contains 17 residues.

The chain combines TRBV18 with TRBJ1-1, with D possibly matching TRBD1 (5 bases). This CDR3 spans 16 amino acids. V lost 2 bases, J lost 3 bases, and 16 bases lay in between. In germline, CDR1 is KGHSH, CDR2 LQKENI. The CDR3 sequence is CASSPTAGQLDTEAFF. The CDR3 nucleotides read TGTGCCAGCTCACCAACGGCAGGGCAGTTGGACACTGAAGCTTTCTTT. The full variable domain, completed using reference TRBV18 and TRBJ1-1, is NAGVMQNPRHLVRRRGQEARLRCSPMKGHSHVYWYRQLPEEGLKFMVYLQKENIIDESGMPKERFSAEFPKEGPSILRIQQVVRGDSAAYFCASSPTAGQLDTEAFFGQGTRLTVV.

This clonotype was picked up one time. The gene calls are TRBV3-1 and TRBJ2-1; D remains unclear. Germline loops: CDR1 LGHDT, CDR2 YNNKEL (reference sequence). V lost 1 base and J lost 7, with 11 bases in between. The CDR3 consists of 14 residues. CDR3 protein: CASSQVGVSNEQFF. The CDR3 DNA sequence: TGTGCCAGCAGCCAAGTGGGCGTAAGTAATGAGCAGTTCTTC.

The chain carries TRBV6-1 and TRBJ1-3; D gene unclear. The CDR3 is made up of 17 amino acids. Between the trimmed V and J ends, which lost 6 bases and 1 base, there was a span of 19 bases. Germline CDR1 and CDR2: MNHNS and SASEGT. CDR3 region: CASSPDGIDRSGNTIYF. The CDR3 DNA sequence: TGTGCCAGCAGCCCGGACGGAATAGATCGGTCTGGAAACACCATATATTTT.

This chain links TRBV6-1 with TRBJ2-2; D gene unclear. Germline V gene data show CDR1 as MNHNS and CDR2 as SASEGT. This CDR3 is 12 amino acids long. V was trimmed by 7 bases and J by 2 bases, leaving 5 bases between them. The DNA for the CDR3 is TGTGCCAGCACAGCAAACACCGGGGAGCTGTTTTTT. The encoded protein is CASTANTGELFF.

Remarks on this clonotype: Germline and junction disagree at one end, which may indicate a read error. The chain has TRBV7-7 and TRBJ2-1; D ambiguous. The CDR3 contains 15 residues. Germline V gives CDR1 SSHAT, CDR2 FNYEAQ (reference sequence). The CDR3 DNA is TGTGCTAGCAGCTTAGTCGCCGGGCCAGGCAATGAGCAGTTCTTC. It translates to CASSLVAGPGNEQFF.

The chain has TRBV29-1 and TRBJ2-3, with D perhaps TRBD2 (6 bases). Germline values: CDR1 SQVTM, CDR2 ANQGSEA. Deletions cut 5 bases from V and 4 bases from J, with 13 bases between. This CDR3 comprises 13 residues. CDR3 nucleotide sequence: TGCAGCGTTCTAGCGCGATTTGCAGATACGCAGTATTTT. Residues: CSVLARFADTQYF.

The chain joins TRBV20-1 to TRBJ1-2; 7 bases align to TRBD1. Germline V CDR1 and CDR2: DFQATT, SNEGSKA (reference sequence). The CDR3 is 15 amino acids. Losses at the gene ends were 6 bases for V and 5 bases for J; bases not matched to a gene: 15. The CDR3 sequence is CSAFPPTGTDYGYTF. CDR3 nucleotides: TGCAGTGCCTTTCCTCCCACCGGGACAGATTATGGCTACACCTTC.

V and J are TRBV12-3 or TRBV12-4 and TRBJ2-7; 7 positions match TRBD1. Trimming cost V 2 bases and J 0 bases; bases outside gene matches: 4. The CDR3 covers 15 residues. DNA of the CDR3: TGTGCCAGCAGTTTATCGGGACAGTTCTCCTACGAGCAGTACTTC. Protein: CASSLSGQFSYEQYF.

The table lists this clonotype with a count of one. The rearrangement joins TRBV20-1 to TRBJ2-5; 9 bases agree with TRBD2. Germline V gene data show CDR1 as DFQATT and CDR2 as SNEGSKA (reference sequence). The V and J ends lost 5 bases and 5 bases, in that order; junction bases with no gene match: 6. This CDR3 has 13 residues. The CDR3 region is CSARSGGTETQYF. The CDR3 bases are TGCAGTGCTCGGAGCGGGGGGACGGAGACCCAGTACTTC.

The chain has TRBV10-3 and TRBJ2-1, with D uncertain. V gave up 0 bases and J gave up 1 base, with 7 bases separating them. This CDR3 spans 15 amino acids. Germline CDR1 ENHRY, CDR2 SYGVKD. DNA of the CDR3: TGTGCCATCAGTGAGTCTAAGGGTTCCTACAATGAGCAGTTCTTC. Protein: CAISESKGSYNEQFF.

The chain is built from TRBV12-3 or TRBV12-4 and TRBJ2-6; D remains ambiguous. The V gene lost 5 bases and the J gene lost 1 base, with 12 bases spanning the gap. The CDR3 extends over 16 amino acids. CDR3 bases: TGTGCCAGCAGTCCACCGGACCCTTCTGGGGCCAACGTCCTGACTTTC. Its protein product is CASSPPDPSGANVLTF.

For the CDR3, the DNA is TGTGCCAGCAGTGGGGACAGCCTTTCCTACGAGCAGTACTTC. Translated, it gives CASSGDSLSYEQYF. This rearrangement joins TRBV2 to TRBJ2-7, with 7 bases aligning to TRBD1. The CDR3 runs 14 residues. J gave up 1 base and V 4 bases, and 4 bases lay outside the gene matches. Looked up from germline, CDR1 is SNHLY and CDR2 is FYNNEI.

The rearrangement joins TRBV6-5 to TRBJ1-2; D gene unclear. The CDR3 contains 12 residues. The V end lost 11 bases, the J end lost 1 base, and 11 bases lay between the germline ends. CDR1 and CDR2 from the germline V gene are MNHEY and SVGAGI. CDR3 in amino acids: CAPLADNYGYTF. For the CDR3, the DNA is TGTGCCCCCCTAGCCGATAACTATGGCTACACCTTC.

The chain is built from TRBV7-8 and TRBJ2-1; 9 nucleotides match TRBD2. Germline CDR1 SGHVS, CDR2 FQNEAQ. The V gene end was trimmed by 5 bases and the J gene end by 9 bases; junction bases not matched to a gene: 11. This CDR3 has 15 residues. The CDR3 region has the DNA TGTGCCAGCAGCGGTCCTCGCGGGGGGGCGGGTGAGCAGTTCTTC. Amino acid sequence: CASSGPRGGAGEQFF.

V usage is TRBV12-3 or TRBV12-4 and J usage is TRBJ1-5; D is unclear. This CDR3 has 12 residues. V was trimmed by 7 bases and J by 8 bases, leaving 12 bases between them. This CDR3 reads CASTSSWEPQHF. Here the CDR3 DNA reads TGTGCCAGCACCAGCAGCTGGGAGCCCCAGCATTTT.

The chain couples TRBV6-1 to TRBJ2-7, with 7 bases fitting TRBD2. The CDR3 length is 15 residues. Germline lookup yields CDR1 MNHNS and CDR2 SASEGT. J gave up 3 bases and V 3 bases, and 8 bases lay outside the gene matches. CDR3 sequence reads: CASSDRGGPFYEQYV. The CDR3 DNA reads TGTGCCAGCAGTGATCGGGGAGGGCCCTTCTACGAGCAGTACGTC.

The chain couples TRBV29-1 to TRBJ2-5, with D maybe TRBD2 (6 bases). Germline V gene data show CDR1 as SQVTM and CDR2 as ANQGSEA. The CDR3 is 13 residues long. The V and J ends lost 3 bases and 7 bases respectively, with 15 bases between them. This CDR3 reads CSVDSGSYRTQYF. In DNA, the CDR3 is TGCAGCGTTGATAGCGGAAGTTACCGGACCCAGTACTTC.

This chain uses TRBV10-3 with TRBJ2-2; the D is unclear. The CDR3 has 15 amino acids. Germline lookup yields CDR1 ENHRY and CDR2 SYGVKD. With 6 bases removed from V and 0 bases from J, the gap between germline ends came to 11 bases. The CDR3 DNA follows: TGTGCCATCAGGAAGGCTGCCTCGAACACCGGGGAGCTGTTTTTT. As protein: CAIRKAASNTGELFF.

This chain links TRBV6-6 with TRBJ2-7, with 7 bases fitting TRBD1. V shed 1 base, J shed 2 bases, and the junction held 8 bases outside the gene matches. The CDR3 is made up of 16 amino acids. From germline, CDR1 is MNHNY and CDR2 SVGAGI (reference sequence). The CDR3 coding sequence is TGTGCCAGCAGTTACTTGCGCAGGGGACAGACCTACGAGCAGTACGTC. Its protein is CASSYLRRGQTYEQYV.

The chain employs TRBV6-5 and TRBJ2-7; 13 bases are shared with TRBD2. The V and J ends lost 0 bases and 5 bases, in that order; junction bases with no gene match: 10. Per the germline V gene, CDR1 is MNHEY and CDR2 is SVGAGI. The CDR3 sequence is 18 residues long. The CDR3, as DNA: TGTGCCAGCAGTTACTCCCCGCCAACTAGCGGGGGGGGCAACGAGCAGTACTTC. As protein: CASSYSPPTSGGGNEQYF.

V and J are TRBV20-1 and TRBJ1-4; D is possibly TRBD1 (6 bases). This CDR3 spans 13 amino acids. Germline values: CDR1 DFQATT, CDR2 SNEGSKA (reference sequence). Trimming pared 4 bases from V and 7 bases from J, leaving 13 bases between. The CDR3 reads CSATPGGGEKLFF. CDR3 nucleotides: TGCAGTGCTACACCCGGGGGCGGTGAAAAACTGTTTTTT.

J is TRBJ1-2 and V is TRBV5-1; no definite D call. Trimming pared 0 bases from V and 8 bases from J, leaving 8 bases between. Germline CDR1 reads SGHRS; CDR2 reads YFSETQ. The CDR3 is 12 residues long. The CDR3 region has the DNA TGCGCCAGCAGCTTGGAACTGGGAGGCTACACCTTC. This gives the protein CASSLELGGYTF.